This TCR beta chain was recovered during a study of T cells in Graves' hyperthyroidism and ophthalmopathy. Study in general: Peripheral blood samples were taken at initial diagnosis, prior to any treatment.

This clonotype occurred many times. Antigen unknown. Study results and limitations: Most clonotypes that expanded in the thyroid above 0.001 also showed up in blood.

RNA transcripts served as the template for amplifying TCR beta CDR3 regions. The study used the HTBI primer set for a first-round RT-PCR of the TCR CDR3. TCRdb recomputed calls from the multiplex PCR reads with MiXCR, one row per CDR3 protein. Among nearly 250,000 distinct CDR3 sequences, about 17% were seen once, and the ten largest hold 28%. The sequence was collected from a woman under 30 with Graves' ophthalmopathy. Input material: blood.

CDR3 coding DNA: TGCGCCAGCAGTGATACTCCTTTGGGCTACAATGAGCAGTTCTTC. Its translation is CASSDTPLGYNEQFF. V gene TRBV5-1 combines with J gene TRBJ2-1, with unresolved D. The CDR3 spans 15 residues. Trimming left V 5 bases short and J 3 bases short, with 15 bases between. Germline V gives CDR1 SGHRS, CDR2 YFSETQ.